The 20 T cell receptor beta chains below were found in one sample sequenced in a study of identical twins. MiXCR, run by TCRdb on the 5' RACE reads, gives a single entry per CDR3 protein. The table lists 700,000 to 950,000 distinct CDR3 sequences, over 9% of them singletons. This sample also appeared in a second study, on yellow fever vaccine responses in identical twins.

The sequenced sample consisted of PBMCs. The receptors come from a woman between 18 and 29 years old in good health.

This clonotype turned up a few times. This sequence joins TRBV20-1 and TRBJ2-5, with no clear D. Germline CDR1 reads DFQATT; CDR2 reads SNEGSKA (reference sequence). The V and J ends lost 2 bases and 2 bases respectively, with 12 bases between them. There are 14 residues in the CDR3. The CDR3 region is CSARLVPPQETQYF. CDR3 nucleotide sequence: TGCAGTGCTAGACTGGTTCCTCCTCAAGAGACCCAGTACTTC.

This clonotype was counted only a few times. The V gene is TRBV5-6, the J gene TRBJ2-1; D gene uncertain. The CDR3 is 16 amino acids. The V gene's germline CDR1 is SGHDT and CDR2 YYEEEE. The V end was cut by 3 bases, the J end by 0 bases, with 13 bases between. CDR3 in DNA: TGTGCCAGCAGCTCCCCCACAGAGAGCTCCTACAATGAGCAGTTCTTC. Translating gives CASSSPTESSYNEQFF.

This clonotype was counted between two and nine times. V gene TRBV7-8 combines with J gene TRBJ1-1, with a tentative D call TRBD1 (5 bases). The length of the CDR3 is 17 residues. From germline, CDR1 is SGHVS and CDR2 FQNEAQ. V was trimmed by 5 bases and J by 0 bases, leaving 19 bases between them. The CDR3 coding sequence is TGTGCCAGCAGCAATCCTGTCACAGGTTTCATGAACACTGAAGCTTTCTTT. Residues: CASSNPVTGFMNTEAFF.

This clonotype occurred many times. The V call is TRBV10-3, the J call TRBJ2-1, with D tentatively TRBD1 (5 bases). CDR1 and CDR2 from the germline V gene are ENHRY and SYGVKD. V lost 10 bases and J 0 bases, leaving 19 bases between the germline ends. The CDR3 is 16 amino acids. The CDR3 spells CATRTPQGFSYNEQFF. For the CDR3, the DNA is TGTGCCACCAGGACCCCCCAGGGATTCTCCTACAATGAGCAGTTCTTC.

This clonotype was seen at least ten times. The chain combines TRBV27 with TRBJ2-1, with 12 bases that match TRBD2. This CDR3 spans 15 amino acids. J was trimmed by 8 bases and V by 3 bases; bases with no gene match: 5. The V gene's germline CDR1 is MNHEY and CDR2 SMNVEV (reference sequence). The CDR3 region is CASSFRTSGVDEQFF. In DNA, the CDR3 is TGTGCCAGCAGTTTTCGGACTAGCGGGGTAGATGAGCAGTTCTTC.

The V gene is TRBV15, the J gene TRBJ2-1; 11 bases are shared with TRBD2. In germline, CDR1 is LNHNV, CDR2 YYDKDF (reference sequence). This CDR3 has 14 amino acids. Trimming at V came to 8 bases and at J to 4 bases, leaving 4 bases not matched to a gene. CDR3 amino acids: CATGRLAGYNEQFF. DNA of the CDR3: TGTGCCACCGGACGACTAGCGGGGTACAATGAGCAGTTCTTC.

This clonotype was seen many times. The genes are TRBV7-9 and TRBJ2-7, with 9 nucleotides matching TRBD1. This CDR3 has 17 amino acids. Germline CDR1 reads SEHNR; CDR2 reads FQNEAQ (reference sequence). The junction had 10 bases not matched to a gene; V was cut back by 2 bases and J by 2 bases. In DNA form, the CDR3 reads TGTGCCAGCAGCTTATACTACCCACAGGGGGCCCCCTACGAGCAGTACTTC. Amino acids: CASSLYYPQGAPYEQYF.

The V and J genes are TRBV12-3 or TRBV12-4 and TRBJ1-6, with D perhaps matching TRBD1 (5 bases). With 1 base removed from V and 3 bases from J, the gap between germline ends came to 7 bases. This CDR3 comprises 15 residues. CDR3 DNA: TGTGCCAGCAGTTTAGGACAGTACTATAATTCACCCCTCCACTTT. Its translation is CASSLGQYYNSPLHF.

CDR3 sequence: CASSYSGLAGGVGETQYF. The CDR3 coding sequence is TGTGCCAGCAGTTATTCGGGACTAGCGGGAGGCGTCGGGGAGACCCAGTACTTC. The chain links TRBV6-5 to TRBJ2-5; TRBD2 matches 15 bases. After removal of 3 bases from V and 5 bases from J, the junction contained 10 bases not matched to a gene. CDR3 length: 18 amino acids. Looked up from germline, CDR1 is MNHEY and CDR2 is SVGAGI.

This clonotype was detected only a few times. V usage is TRBV6-5 and J usage is TRBJ2-2; D might be TRBD2 (6 bases). The CDR3 is 16 amino acids. With 0 bases removed from V and 2 bases from J, the gap between germline ends came to 10 bases. Germline values: CDR1 MNHEY, CDR2 SVGAGI. The DNA of the CDR3 is TGTGCCAGCAGTTACTCCCGGGAGAGTAACACCGGGGAGCTGTTTTTT. Protein: CASSYSRESNTGELFF.

The chain has TRBV28 and TRBJ2-7; tentative D call: TRBD1 (6 bases). Trimming pared 8 bases from V and 4 bases from J, leaving 21 bases between. The V gene's germline CDR1 is MDHEN and CDR2 SYDVKM. The CDR3 runs to 15 residues. The DNA for the CDR3 is TGTGCCAGCCGAGGTACGGACAGCTACAGTTACGAGCAGTACTTC. Translating gives CASRGTDSYSYEQYF.

The V gene is TRBV3-1, the J gene TRBJ2-2, with D possibly being TRBD2 (5 bases). Germline V gene lookup returns CDR1 LGHDT and CDR2 YNNKEL (reference sequence). Between the trimmed V and J ends, which lost 5 bases and 7 bases, there was a span of 14 bases. This CDR3 is built from 14 residues. CDR3 in amino acids: CASSLTREIGELFF. CDR3 bases: TGTGCCAGCAGCTTAACTAGGGAAATCGGGGAGCTGTTTTTT. Based on the CDR3 plus reference TRBV3-1 and TRBJ2-2, the full variable domain is DTAVSQTPKYLVTQMGNDKSIKCEQNLGHDTMYWYKQDSKKFLKIMFSYNNKELIINETVPNRFSPKSPDKAHLNLHINSLELGDSAVYFCASSLTREIGELFFGEGSRLTVL.

This clonotype has only a few counts. The genes are TRBV9 and TRBJ1-4; D is ambiguous. Deletions cut 0 bases from V and 3 bases from J, with 3 bases between. The CDR3 contains 13 residues. The germline V gene encodes CDR1 SGDLS and CDR2 YYNGEE. The CDR3: CASSVEPNEKLFF. The CDR3 DNA reads as TGTGCCAGCAGCGTAGAGCCTAATGAAAAACTGTTTTTT.

This chain connects TRBV6-5 to TRBJ1-1, with D uncertain. Germline V gene lookup returns CDR1 MNHEY and CDR2 SVGAGI. CDR3 size: 15 residues. V dropped 0 bases and J dropped 2 bases, with 10 bases sitting between them. The CDR3 DNA sequence: TGTGCCAGCAGTTACTCGTCTGGCGGCAACACTGAAGCTTTCTTT. Amino acid sequence: CASSYSSGGNTEAFF.

The chain has TRBV9 and TRBJ2-1, with 9 bases matching TRBD2. Germline V CDR1 and CDR2: SGDLS, YYNGEE. The CDR3 is 17 residues long. V trimming: 4 bases; J trimming: 7 bases; junction bases outside the gene matches: 15. The CDR3 protein is CASSSQRRAGGQNEQFF. The CDR3 nucleotides are TGTGCCAGCAGCTCACAACGGCGGGCGGGAGGGCAAAATGAGCAGTTCTTC.

The chain employs TRBV7-3 and TRBJ2-1; 10 bases map to TRBD2. Germline V lookup: CDR1 SGHTA, CDR2 FQGTGA. The CDR3 consists of 19 residues. The V segment lost 1 base and the J segment 8 bases; nucleotides outside the gene matches: 17. The CDR3 DNA reads TGTGCCAGCAGCTTAAAACCACCTTGGGGTCTAGCGGGAGCATATGAGCAGTTCTTC. Translation: CASSLKPPWGLAGAYEQFF.

This clonotype was detected only a few times. This chain uses TRBV1 with TRBJ2-7; no DNA check was done on the table's D call, TRBD2. TRBV1 counts as a pseudogene. The CDR3 extends over 15 amino acids. The CDR3 here is CTSSQVISGRYEQYF. In DNA, the CDR3 is TGCACCAGCAGCCAAGTTATTAGCGGGAGGTACGAGCAGTACTTC.

This clonotype was seen at least ten times. V usage is TRBV2 and J usage is TRBJ1-2; TRBD1 agrees at 9 bases. CDR1 SNHLY and CDR2 FYNNEI come from the germline V gene. The CDR3 runs 14 residues. V lost 6 bases and J lost 4; bases outside the gene matches: 6. The chain's CDR3 is CASRDPTGGYGYTF. CDR3 bases: TGTGCCAGCAGAGATCCGACAGGGGGCTATGGCTACACCTTC.

The CDR3 sequence: CSASPGTGGDLEKLFF. The CDR3 DNA is TGCAGTGCTAGTCCAGGGACAGGGGGAGATCTAGAAAAACTGTTTTTT. This chain connects TRBV20-1 to TRBJ1-4; 11 nucleotides match TRBD1. J lost 8 bases, V lost 3 bases, and 11 bases had no gene match. CDR1 is DFQATT, CDR2 SNEGSKA, per germline (reference sequence). The CDR3 consists of 16 residues.

This chain connects TRBV7-6 to TRBJ2-5; D is ambiguous. Germline V lookup: CDR1 SGHVS, CDR2 FNYEAQ. This CDR3 region has 15 residues. Trimming left V 0 bases short and J 2 bases short, with 10 bases between. The CDR3 nucleotides are TGTGCCAGCAGCTTAGCGTTCGGCCAGCAAGAGACCCAGTACTTC. Its translation: CASSLAFGQQETQYF.